The clone carrying this T cell receptor (beta chain) has just a few counts. The CDR3 runs to 16 residues. J lost 5 bases, V lost 2 bases, and 10 bases had no gene match. CDR1 is LNHDA and CDR2 is SQIVND in the germline V gene (reference sequence). PCR was performed using 60 Vbeta and 13 Jbeta primers. Sequenced by immunoSEQ multiplex PCR; TCRdb stores in-frame clones only, minus some. The sample has 150,000 or so clones; about 79% are singletons. This sample was included in a study of cytomegalovirus exposure and HLA in healthy donors. This TCR was sampled from a female donor in good health and CMV-seronegative. This rearrangement joins TRBV19 to TRBJ2-7, with 9 bases fitting TRBD1. The material sequenced was PBMCs. CDR3 region: CASSILPGQGLNEQYF. The CDR3 DNA is TGTGCCAGTAGTATACTCCCGGGACAGGGACTTAACGAGCAGTACTTC. Full variable domain (rest looked up from reference TRBV19 and TRBJ2-7): DGGITQSPKYLFRKEGQNVTLSCEQNLNHDAMYWYRQDPGQGLRLIYYSQIVNDFQKGDIAEGYSVSREKKESFPLTVTSAQKNPTAFYLCASSILPGQGLNEQYFGPGTRLTVT.